This T cell receptor beta chain was captured in a study of early T cells in non-severe SARS-CoV-2 infection. Each CDR3 protein gets one entry after TCRdb re-called the 5' RACE reads with MiXCR. The repertoire holds under 75,000 distinct CDR3 sequences, about 13% seen once, with about 8.6% in the top ten. V dropped 6 bases and J dropped 6 bases, with 18 bases sitting between them. The CDR3 contains 13 residues. Germline-derived CDR1 and CDR2 are DFQATT and SNEGSKA (reference sequence). The TCR was taken from an adult who was a healthcare worker with PCR-confirmed SARS-CoV-2 infection or an uninfected control (not recorded which). The sample consisted of whole blood. The chain recombines TRBV20-1 with TRBJ2-7, with D maybe TRBD2 (5 bases). The CDR3 nucleotides are TGCAGTGCCCCCCACCGACTAACTGGCGAGCAGTACTTC. It is translated as CSAPHRLTGEQYF.